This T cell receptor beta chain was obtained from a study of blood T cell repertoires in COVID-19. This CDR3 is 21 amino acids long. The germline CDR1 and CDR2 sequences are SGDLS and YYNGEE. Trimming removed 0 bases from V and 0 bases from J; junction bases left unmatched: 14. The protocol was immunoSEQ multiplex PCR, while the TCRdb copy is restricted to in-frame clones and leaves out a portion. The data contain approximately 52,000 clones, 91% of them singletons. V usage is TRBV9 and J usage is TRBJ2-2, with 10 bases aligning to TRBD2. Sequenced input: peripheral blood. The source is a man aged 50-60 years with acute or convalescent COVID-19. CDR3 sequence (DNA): TGTGCCAGCAGCGTAGAAGAAGGGCTAGCGGGGGATAACGCGAACACCGGGGAGCTGTTTTTT. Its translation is CASSVEEGLAGDNANTGELFF.